The 9 T cell receptor beta chains given below trace back to one sample, sequenced in a study of CD8+ T cells in alopecia areata. cDNA prepared by RNA extraction and subsequent reverse transcription served as the template for sequencing. Produced via immunoSEQ multiplex PCR; TCRdb's table is partial and in-frame only. The sample consists of around 300,000 clones, around 64% of them appearing once. As to treatment: oral pan-JAK inhibitor, 5-10 mg twice daily. Sequences were derived from CD4+ T cells sorted from blood, sampled between weeks 51 and 54, from a patient treated with tofacitinib. These receptors originate from a human donor with alopecia areata.

The V and J genes are TRBV29-1 and TRBJ2-1; possible D gene TRBD1, 7 bases. The CDR3 extends over 13 amino acids. V was clipped by 5 bases and J by 2 bases, with 10 bases between them. Germline V lookup: CDR1 SQVTM, CDR2 ANQGSEA. The DNA for the CDR3 is TGCAGCGTTTCCAGGGGGGCCTACAATGAGCAGTTCTTC. Amino acid sequence: CSVSRGAYNEQFF.

V usage is TRBV30 and J usage is TRBJ2-1, with D tentatively TRBD2 (7 bases). The CDR3 sequence is 15 residues long. CDR1 and CDR2 from the germline V gene are GTSNPN and SVGIG (reference sequence). Trimming pared 0 bases from V and 0 bases from J, leaving 9 bases between. The CDR3 is CAWSVGGHSYNEQFF. The CDR3 DNA is TGTGCCTGGAGTGTGGGGGGGCACTCCTACAATGAGCAGTTCTTC.

The V gene is TRBV4-2, the J gene TRBJ1-5; the match to TRBD1 covers 9 bases. Trimming cost V 3 bases and J 7 bases; bases outside gene matches: 7. There are 15 residues in the CDR3. Germline assignment: CDR1 LGHNA and CDR2 YNFKEQ. The CDR3 DNA reads TGTGCCAGCAGCCACCGGACAGGGGCAGGCCAGCCCCAGCATTTT. Amino acid sequence: CASSHRTGAGQPQHF.

The chain joins TRBV28 to TRBJ2-3; 9 bases map to TRBD2. Germline V gene lookup returns CDR1 MDHEN and CDR2 SYDVKM. Germline trimming cut 3 bases from V and 0 bases from J; bases unmatched to any gene: 10. The CDR3 is 18 residues long. The DNA for the CDR3 is TGTGCCAGCAGTTTCCCAACGGTAGCGGGGGCTAGCACAGATACGCAGTATTTT. This encodes CASSFPTVAGASTDTQYF. The full variable domain, in which reference TRBV28 and TRBJ2-3 provide the parts outside the CDR3, is DVKVTQSSRYLVKRTGEKVFLECVQDMDHENMFWYRQDPGLGLRLIYFSYDVKMKEKGDIPEGYSVSREKKERFSLILESASTNQTSMYLCASSFPTVAGASTDTQYFGPGTRLTVL.

A word on this clone: Different DNA sequences within this sample yield the same CDR3. This chain joins TRBV30 and TRBJ1-1; D call uncertain. Germline assignment: CDR1 GTSNPN and CDR2 SVGIG (reference sequence). The CDR3 is 13 residues long. V shed 1 base and J shed 1 base, with 7 bases lying between them. The CDR3 DNA reads TGTGCCTGGAGTGCGGGATCGAACACTGAAGCTTTCTTT. The encoded protein is CAWSAGSNTEAFF.

The chain joins TRBV30 to TRBJ2-4; 12 bases map to TRBD2. V lost 5 bases to trimming and J lost 12 bases; unmatched junction nucleotides: 5. This CDR3 region has 12 residues. Germline lookup yields CDR1 GTSNPN and CDR2 SVGIG (reference sequence). The DNA for the CDR3 is TGTGCCTGGGGCGGACTAGCGGGGAATCAGTACTTC. Translating gives CAWGGLAGNQYF. Full variable domain (remainder filled in from reference TRBV30 and TRBJ2-4): SQTIHQWPATLVQPVGSPLSLECTVEGTSNPNLYWYRQAAGRGLQLLFYSVGIGQISSEVPQNLSASRPQDRQFILSSKKLLLSDSGFYLCAWGGLAGNQYFGAGTRLSVL.

The chain joins TRBV7-2 to TRBJ2-7, with D perhaps matching TRBD1 (5 bases). Looked up from germline, CDR1 is SGHTA and CDR2 is FQGNSA. Trimming left V 8 bases short and J 2 bases short, with 7 bases between. The CDR3 has 11 amino acids. As DNA, the CDR3 is TGTGCCAGCGCCAGGGCCTACGAGCAGTACTTC. It specifies CASARAYEQYF.

The chain couples TRBV30 to TRBJ1-5; D may be TRBD1 (5 bases). Trimming left V 5 bases short and J 5 bases short, with 10 bases between. Germline lookup yields CDR1 GTSNPN and CDR2 SVGIG (reference sequence). The CDR3 covers 12 residues. CDR3 nucleotide sequence: TGTGCCTGGGGGACGGGCGATCAGCCCCAGCATTTT. This gives the protein CAWGTGDQPQHF.

The chain links TRBV30 to TRBJ2-1; no definite D call. Germline CDR1 reads GTSNPN; CDR2 reads SVGIG (reference sequence). CDR3 length: 14 amino acids. Trimming took off 2 bases at V and 6 bases at J, with 14 bases between the two ends. The CDR3 loop is CAWSKSAVSNEQFF. CDR3 DNA: TGTGCCTGGAGTAAAAGCGCCGTCTCCAATGAGCAGTTCTTC. Using reference TRBV30 and TRBJ2-1 for the parts outside the CDR3, the full variable domain is SQTIHQWPATLVQPVGSPLSLECTVEGTSNPNLYWYRQAAGRGLQLLFYSVGIGQISSEVPQNLSASRPQDRQFILSSKKLLLSDSGFYLCAWSKSAVSNEQFFGPGTRLTVL.